The clone carrying this T cell receptor beta chain was observed a handful of times. The source of the sample is a study of T cells in Graves' hyperthyroidism and ophthalmopathy. This CDR3 comprises 16 residues. From germline, CDR1 is LNHNV and CDR2 YYDKDF (reference sequence). The germline V and J ends were trimmed by 5 bases and 4 bases, with 18 bases remaining between them. RNA transcripts were the template for amplifying TCR beta CDR3 regions. Using the HTBI primer set, a first-round RT-PCR was run on the TCR CDR3. TCRdb reanalysed the multiplex PCR reads using MiXCR and keeps one entry per CDR3 protein. The sample holds about 380,000 distinct CDR3 sequences, 14% seen once.

The clonotype was recovered from a woman in her twenties or thirties with Graves' ophthalmopathy. Sequencing input: blood. The chain has TRBV15 and TRBJ2-4; D unclear. This CDR3 is CATSSRPPGSKNIQYF. The CDR3 bases are TGTGCCACCAGCTCCCGACCCCCCGGGTCAAAAAACATTCAGTACTTC.